These 6 T cell receptor beta chains originate from one sample sequenced in a study of memory B cells and T cells in multiple sclerosis (dated by TCRdb to the late 2010s). The library was generated by the immunoSEQ multiplex PCR assay. Entries here come from immuneACCESS through TCRdb and include only in-frame sequences with V and J called. Some clones fail to appear in such tables; in the studies checked, an unresolved V gene covers under half of the shortfall, and the cause of the remainder is unknown. The sample table holds approximately 32,000 clones, of which more than 75% were seen once. The top ten clones comprise about 2.5% of the sample. After CFSE-labeled PBMCs were cultured without any stimulus, the autoproliferating (CFSEdim) and non-proliferating (CFSEhi) T cell fractions were each sequenced on their own. Altogether, 50 million to 55 million CFSE-labeled PBMCs were kept in culture for 6 to 7 days with no stimulus, after which the replicate wells were combined.

Antigen specificity for these receptors is unknown. Source material: PBMCs from blood kept in culture. The source is a human donor with multiple sclerosis.

This rearrangement joins TRBV6-8 to TRBJ2-3; possibly TRBD2 for D (6 bases). Trimming pared 2 bases from V and 1 base from J, leaving 19 bases between. The CDR3 totals 18 residues. From germline, CDR1 is MNHGY and CDR2 SAAAGT. The DNA of the CDR3 is TGTGCCAGCAGTTACCCCCCTTTGGCACGGAGGGGCACAGATACGCAGTATTTT. It translates to CASSYPPLARRGTDTQYF.

The chain uses TRBV6-5 and TRBJ1-1; D call uncertain. V lost 5 bases to trimming and J lost 0 bases, with 13 bases between them. The germline CDR1 and CDR2 sequences are MNHEY and SVGAGI. CDR3 size: 15 residues. CDR3 nucleotide sequence: TGTGCCAGCAGTCCGGGTCCTCGACTGAACACTGAAGCTTTCTTT. Protein product: CASSPGPRLNTEAFF.

This rearrangement joins TRBV6-5 to TRBJ2-7; a weak D match, TRBD2 (5 bases). This CDR3 region has 14 residues. CDR1 and CDR2 from the germline V gene are MNHEY and SVGAGI. V shed 2 bases and J shed 7 bases, with 15 bases lying between them. The DNA of the CDR3 is TGTGCCAGCAGTTACGCCGGGGTGGCGCGGGAGCAGTACTTC. This encodes CASSYAGVAREQYF.

Comments on this clone: The sample contains more than one DNA sequence encoding this CDR3. The gene calls are TRBV10-2 and TRBJ1-1, with D possibly matching TRBD1 (6 bases). This CDR3 comprises 13 residues. V was clipped by 3 bases and J by 2 bases, with 7 bases between them. Germline-derived CDR1 and CDR2 are WSHSY and SAAADI. CDR3 in DNA: TGCGCCAGCAGTGACAGGGGAAACACTGAAGCTTTCTTT. Translating gives CASSDRGNTEAFF.

The gene calls are TRBV6-4 and TRBJ2-5; the match to TRBD1 covers 9 bases. Near its end, the DNA agrees better with TRBJ2-7, so the J call may be wrong. Germline V gene lookup returns CDR1 MRHNA and CDR2 SNTAGT. The CDR3 extends over 13 amino acids. This CDR3 is CASSLDRGYEQYF. The CDR3 nucleotides are TGTGCCAGCAGCCTGGACAGGGGTTACGAGCAGTACTTC.

A single count supports this clone. The chain is built from TRBV13 and TRBJ1-1; 9 bases line up with TRBD1. After removal of 4 bases from V and 4 bases from J, the junction contained 4 bases not matched to a gene. The CDR3 runs 14 residues. CDR1 and CDR2 from the germline V gene are PRHDT and FYEKMQ (reference sequence). The CDR3 region has the DNA TGTGCCAGCAGCTACAGGGGGCTCGGCACTGAAGCTTTCTTT. It translates to CASSYRGLGTEAFF.